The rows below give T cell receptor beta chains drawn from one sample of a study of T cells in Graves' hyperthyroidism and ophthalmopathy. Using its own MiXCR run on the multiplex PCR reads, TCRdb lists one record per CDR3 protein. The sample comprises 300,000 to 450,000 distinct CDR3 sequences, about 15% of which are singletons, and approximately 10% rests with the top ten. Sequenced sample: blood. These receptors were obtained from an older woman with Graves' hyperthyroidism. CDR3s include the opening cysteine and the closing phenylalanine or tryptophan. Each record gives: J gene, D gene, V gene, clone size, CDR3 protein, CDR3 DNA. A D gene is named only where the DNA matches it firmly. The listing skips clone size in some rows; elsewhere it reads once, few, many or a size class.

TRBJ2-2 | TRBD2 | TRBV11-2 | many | CASSGDLAGDWTGELFF | TGTGCCAGCAGCGGGGATCTAGCGGGAGACTGGACCGGGGAGCTGTTTTTT
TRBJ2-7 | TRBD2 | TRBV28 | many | CASYSSGSHEQYF | TGTGCCAGCTATTCTAGCGGGAGTCACGAGCAGTACTTC
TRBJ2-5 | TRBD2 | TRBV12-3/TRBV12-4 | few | CASSLEASGSRKTQYF | TGTGCCAGCAGTTTAGAGGCTAGCGGGAGTAGGAAGACCCAGTACTTC
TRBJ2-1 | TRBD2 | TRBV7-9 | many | CASSSAGLAGASSYNEQFF | TGTGCCAGCAGCTCCGCGGGACTAGCGGGAGCTTCCTCCTACAATGAGCAGTTCTTC
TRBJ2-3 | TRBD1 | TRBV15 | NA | CATSRGLPGTGPTDTQYF | TGTGCCACCAGCAGGGGGCTGCCCGGGACAGGGCCCACAGATACGCAGTATTTT
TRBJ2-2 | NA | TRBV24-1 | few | CATKGTTNTGELFF | TGTGCCACCAAAGGGACGACGAACACCGGGGAGCTGTTTTTT
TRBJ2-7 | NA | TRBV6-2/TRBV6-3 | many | CASRGRGTPTYEQYF | TGTGCCAGCAGGGGACGAGGGACTCCAACCTACGAGCAGTACTTC
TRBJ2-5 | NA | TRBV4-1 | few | CASSRLGVQETQYF | TGCGCCAGCAGCCGCCTCGGGGTTCAAGAGACCCAGTACTTC
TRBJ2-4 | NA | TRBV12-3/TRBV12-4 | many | CASSPQGGQKYF | TGTGCCAGCAGTCCCCAAGGAGGACAGAAGTACTTC
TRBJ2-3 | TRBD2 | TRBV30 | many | CAWSPGLAGVFSTDTQYF | TGTGCCTGGAGCCCGGGACTAGCGGGAGTTTTTTCCACAGATACGCAGTATTTT
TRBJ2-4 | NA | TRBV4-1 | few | CASSQEQGWNIQYF | TGCGCCAGCAGCCAAGAGCAGGGCTGGAACATTCAGTACTTC
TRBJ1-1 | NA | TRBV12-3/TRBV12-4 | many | CASSSTGVVTEAFF | TGTGCCAGCAGTTCGACCGGGGTGGTGACTGAAGCTTTCTTT
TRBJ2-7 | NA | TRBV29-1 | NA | CSVQGGGGSYEQYF | TGCAGCGTCCAGGGGGGAGGGGGCTCCTACGAGCAGTACTTC
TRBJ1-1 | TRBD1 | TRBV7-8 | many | CASSPGTGVNTEAFF | TGTGCCAGCAGCCCTGGGACAGGGGTGAACACTGAAGCTTTCTTT
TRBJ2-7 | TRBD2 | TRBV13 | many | CASSLATSRPYEQYF | TGTGCCAGCAGCTTAGCGACTAGCCGGCCCTACGAGCAGTACTTC
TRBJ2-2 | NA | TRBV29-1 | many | CSGSPVTGELFF | TGCAGCGGAAGCCCAGTCACCGGGGAGCTGTTTTTT
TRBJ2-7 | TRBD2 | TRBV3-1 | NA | CASRATSGDYEQYF | TGTGCCAGCAGGGCGACTAGCGGGGATTACGAGCAGTACTTC